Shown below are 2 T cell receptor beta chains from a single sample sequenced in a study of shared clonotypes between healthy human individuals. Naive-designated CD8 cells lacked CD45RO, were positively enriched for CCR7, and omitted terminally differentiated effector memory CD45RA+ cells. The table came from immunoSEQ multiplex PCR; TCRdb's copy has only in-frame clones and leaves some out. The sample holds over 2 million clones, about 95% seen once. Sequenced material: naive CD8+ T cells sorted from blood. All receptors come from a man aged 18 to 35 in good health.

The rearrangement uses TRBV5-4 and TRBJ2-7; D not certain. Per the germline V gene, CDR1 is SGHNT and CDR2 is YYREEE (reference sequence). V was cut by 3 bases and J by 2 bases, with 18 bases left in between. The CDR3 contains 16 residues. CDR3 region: CASSSTFDGVAYEQYF. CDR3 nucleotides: TGTGCCAGCAGCTCCACCTTTGATGGGGTAGCCTACGAGCAGTACTTC.

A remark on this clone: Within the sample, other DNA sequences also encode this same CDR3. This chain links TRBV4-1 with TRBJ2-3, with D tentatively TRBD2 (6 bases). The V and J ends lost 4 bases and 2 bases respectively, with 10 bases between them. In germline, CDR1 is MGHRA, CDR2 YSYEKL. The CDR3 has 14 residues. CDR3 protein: CASSPGLVTDTQYF. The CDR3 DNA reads TGCGCCAGCAGCCCGGGACTCGTCACAGATACGCAGTATTTT.